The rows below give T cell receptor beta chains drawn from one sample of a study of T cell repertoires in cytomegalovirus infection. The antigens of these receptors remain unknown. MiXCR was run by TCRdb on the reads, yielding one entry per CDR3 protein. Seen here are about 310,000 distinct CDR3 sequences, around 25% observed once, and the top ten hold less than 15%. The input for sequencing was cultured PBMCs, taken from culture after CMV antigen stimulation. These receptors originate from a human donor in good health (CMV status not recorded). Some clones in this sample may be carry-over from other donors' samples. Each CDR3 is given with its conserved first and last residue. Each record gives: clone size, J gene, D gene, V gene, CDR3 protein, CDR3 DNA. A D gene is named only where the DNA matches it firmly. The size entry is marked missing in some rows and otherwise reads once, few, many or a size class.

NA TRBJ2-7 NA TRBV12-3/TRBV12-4 CASSLRMPGGSEQYF TGTGCCAGCAGTTTAAGGATGCCAGGGGGGTCCGAGCAGTACTTC
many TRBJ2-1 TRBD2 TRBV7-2 CASSPQSGSNEQFF TGTGCCAGCAGCCCCCAAAGCGGGAGTAATGAGCAGTTCTTC
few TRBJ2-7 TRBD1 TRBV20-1 CSATGRTGHEQYF TGCAGTGCTACGGGACGGACAGGCCACGAGCAGTACTTC
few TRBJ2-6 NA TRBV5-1 CASSLVAGVPSGANVLTF TGCGCCAGCAGCTTGGTTGCAGGGGTACCCTCTGGGGCCAACGTCCTGACTTTC
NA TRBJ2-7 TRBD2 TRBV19 CASSIVGRAYEQYF TGTGCCAGTAGTATAGTCGGGAGGGCCTACGAGCAGTACTTC
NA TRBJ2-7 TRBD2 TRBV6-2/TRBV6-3 CASSWGLALREQYF TGTGCCAGCAGTTGGGGACTAGCGCTTCGCGAGCAGTACTTC
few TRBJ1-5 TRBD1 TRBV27 CASSFSLGGKPQHF TGTGCCAGCAGTTTTTCACTAGGGGGCAAGCCCCAGCATTTT
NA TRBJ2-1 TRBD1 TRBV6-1 CASNELGRGSYNEQFF TGTGCCAGCAATGAGCTTGGCAGGGGGTCCTACAATGAGCAGTTCTTC
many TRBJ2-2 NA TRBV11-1 CASSLGTYGNTGELFF TGTGCCAGCAGCTTAGGGACCTACGGAAACACCGGGGAGCTGTTTTTT
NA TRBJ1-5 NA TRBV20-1 CSASPLTGIGQPQHF TGCAGTGCTAGCCCCCTCACAGGGATTGGTCAGCCCCAGCATTTT
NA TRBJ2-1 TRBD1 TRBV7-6 CASSLRVGKRTGGNEQFF TGTGCCAGCAGCTTAAGAGTCGGAAAGAGGACAGGGGGCAATGAGCAGTTCTTC
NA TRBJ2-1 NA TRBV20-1 CSATGDNEQFF TGCAGTGCTACGGGGGACAATGAGCAGTTCTTC
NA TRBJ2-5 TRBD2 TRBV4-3 CASSRRTSGRETQYF TGCGCCAGCAGCCGCAGGACTAGCGGTAGGGAGACCCAGTACTTC
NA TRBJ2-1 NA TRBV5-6 CASSLEVGRGGEQFF TGTGCCAGCAGCTTGGAGGTGGGCAGGGGGGGTGAGCAGTTCTTC
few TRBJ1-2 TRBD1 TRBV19 CASSAQGTYGYTF TGTGCCAGTAGCGCACAGGGGACCTATGGCTACACCTTC
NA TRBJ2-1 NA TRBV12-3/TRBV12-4 CASRGSGAYNEQFF TGTGCCAGCAGGGGGTCGGGGGCCTACAATGAGCAGTTCTTC
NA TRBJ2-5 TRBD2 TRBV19 CASSTRKDSGKRGETQYF TGTGCCAGTAGTACCCGAAAGGATAGCGGGAAAAGGGGAGAGACCCAGTACTTC
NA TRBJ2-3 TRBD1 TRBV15 CATSLRQGTDTQYF TGTGCCACCAGCCTCCGACAGGGTACAGATACGCAGTATTTT
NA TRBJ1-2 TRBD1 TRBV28 CASGGTGGRFNYGYTF TGTGCCAGCGGGGGGACAGGGGGCCGGTTTAACTATGGCTACACCTTC
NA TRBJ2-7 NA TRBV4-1 CASSQAGSAYEQYF TGCGCCAGCAGCCAAGCAGGGTCCGCCTACGAGCAGTACTTC
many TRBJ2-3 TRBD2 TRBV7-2 CASSLASLARDTQYF TGTGCCAGCAGCTTAGCGTCACTAGCGAGAGATACGCAGTATTTT
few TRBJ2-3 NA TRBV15 CATSREAVDQGADTQYF TGTGCCACCAGCAGAGAAGCCGTGGACCAGGGCGCAGATACGCAGTATTTT
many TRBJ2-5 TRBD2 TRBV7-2 CASSLGTSRETQYF TGTGCCAGCAGCTTAGGGACTAGCCGAGAGACCCAGTACTTC
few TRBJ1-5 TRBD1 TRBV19 CASSFPTRDRVINQPQHF TGTGCCAGTAGTTTTCCGACACGGGACAGAGTTATCAATCAGCCCCAGCATTTT
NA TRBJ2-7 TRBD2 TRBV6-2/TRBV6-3 CASSVGGGRDEQYF TGTGCCAGCAGTGTCGGGGGGGGACGCGACGAGCAGTACTTC
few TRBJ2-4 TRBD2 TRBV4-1 CASSQGRAGGPAKNIQYF TGCGCCAGCAGCCAAGGTCGAGCGGGAGGGCCCGCCAAAAACATTCAGTACTTC
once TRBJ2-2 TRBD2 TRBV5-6 CASSVERLAGYTGELFF TGTGCCAGCAGCGTTGAGAGACTAGCGGGGTACACCGGGGAGCTGTTTTTT
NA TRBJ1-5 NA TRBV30 CAWSGQNKNQPQHF TGTGCCTGGAGTGGACAGAACAAAAATCAGCCCCAGCATTTT
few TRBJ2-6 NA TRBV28 CATRGADRTGANVLTF TGTGCCACCAGAGGGGCGGACCGGACTGGGGCCAACGTCCTGACTTTC
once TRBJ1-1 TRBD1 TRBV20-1 CSASGTATEAFF TGCAGTGCCTCCGGGACAGCCACTGAAGCTTTCTTT
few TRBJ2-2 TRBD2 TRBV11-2 CASSLVLAGVGAGELFF TGTGCCAGCAGCTTAGTGCTAGCGGGAGTAGGAGCCGGGGAGCTGTTTTTT
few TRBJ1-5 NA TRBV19 CASSMDNHSNQPQHF TGTGCCAGTAGTATGGACAACCATAGCAATCAGCCCCAGCATTTT
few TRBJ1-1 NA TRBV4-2 CASSPRAGEGLDTEAFF TGTGCCAGCAGCCCCAGGGCCGGGGAGGGATTGGACACTGAAGCTTTCTTT
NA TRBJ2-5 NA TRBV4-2 CASSQAGSGETQYF TGTGCCAGCAGCCAAGCAGGGTCAGGGGAGACCCAGTACTTC
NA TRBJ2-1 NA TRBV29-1 CSVVGGPYNEQFF TGCAGCGTTGTCGGGGGGCCCTACAATGAGCAGTTCTTC
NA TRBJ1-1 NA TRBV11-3 CASSLTARRGTEAFF TGTGCCAGCAGCTTAACGGCCCGGCGGGGCACTGAAGCTTTCTTT
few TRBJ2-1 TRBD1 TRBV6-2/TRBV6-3 CASRQGADNEQFF TGTGCCAGTAGACAGGGGGCGGACAATGAGCAGTTCTTC
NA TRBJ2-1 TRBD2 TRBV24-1 CATSMLGGTSVNEQFF TGTGCCACCAGTATGTTGGGGGGGACTAGCGTCAATGAGCAGTTCTTC
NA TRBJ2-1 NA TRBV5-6 CASSETRGRLYNEQFF TGTGCCAGCAGCGAGACCAGGGGTCGCCTATACAATGAGCAGTTCTTC
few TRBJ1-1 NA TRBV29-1 CSVRRGHGVTEAFF TGCAGCGTGCGGAGGGGTCATGGTGTTACTGAAGCTTTCTTT
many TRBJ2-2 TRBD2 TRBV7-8 CASSLSGLAAGELFF TGTGCCAGCAGCTTATCGGGACTAGCTGCCGGGGAGCTGTTTTTT
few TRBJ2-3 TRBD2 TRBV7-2 CASTISGTSDTQYF TGTGCCAGCACCATTAGCGGGACCTCCGATACGCAGTATTTT
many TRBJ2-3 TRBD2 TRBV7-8 CASSSGLAGADTQYF TGTGCCAGCAGCTCCGGACTAGCGGGAGCAGATACGCAGTATTTT
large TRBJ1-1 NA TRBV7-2 CASSSRGGAGNTEAFF TGTGCCAGCAGCTCACGGGGGGGTGCAGGGAACACTGAAGCTTTCTTT
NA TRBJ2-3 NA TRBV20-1 CSATGGRGEDTQYF TGCAGTGCAACTGGGGGGAGGGGGGAAGATACGCAGTATTTT
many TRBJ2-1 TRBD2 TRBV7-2 CASSPQRGGGNEQFF TGTGCCAGCAGCCCCCAGCGGGGGGGGGGGAATGAGCAGTTCTTC
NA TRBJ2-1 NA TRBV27 CASSLTVGSYNEQFF TGTGCCAGCAGTCTCACGGTGGGGTCCTACAATGAGCAGTTCTTC
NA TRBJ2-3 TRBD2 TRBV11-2 CASSLNVGGASLGTDTQYF TGTGCCAGCAGCTTAAATGTCGGGGGGGCCAGTCTCGGTACAGATACGCAGTATTTT